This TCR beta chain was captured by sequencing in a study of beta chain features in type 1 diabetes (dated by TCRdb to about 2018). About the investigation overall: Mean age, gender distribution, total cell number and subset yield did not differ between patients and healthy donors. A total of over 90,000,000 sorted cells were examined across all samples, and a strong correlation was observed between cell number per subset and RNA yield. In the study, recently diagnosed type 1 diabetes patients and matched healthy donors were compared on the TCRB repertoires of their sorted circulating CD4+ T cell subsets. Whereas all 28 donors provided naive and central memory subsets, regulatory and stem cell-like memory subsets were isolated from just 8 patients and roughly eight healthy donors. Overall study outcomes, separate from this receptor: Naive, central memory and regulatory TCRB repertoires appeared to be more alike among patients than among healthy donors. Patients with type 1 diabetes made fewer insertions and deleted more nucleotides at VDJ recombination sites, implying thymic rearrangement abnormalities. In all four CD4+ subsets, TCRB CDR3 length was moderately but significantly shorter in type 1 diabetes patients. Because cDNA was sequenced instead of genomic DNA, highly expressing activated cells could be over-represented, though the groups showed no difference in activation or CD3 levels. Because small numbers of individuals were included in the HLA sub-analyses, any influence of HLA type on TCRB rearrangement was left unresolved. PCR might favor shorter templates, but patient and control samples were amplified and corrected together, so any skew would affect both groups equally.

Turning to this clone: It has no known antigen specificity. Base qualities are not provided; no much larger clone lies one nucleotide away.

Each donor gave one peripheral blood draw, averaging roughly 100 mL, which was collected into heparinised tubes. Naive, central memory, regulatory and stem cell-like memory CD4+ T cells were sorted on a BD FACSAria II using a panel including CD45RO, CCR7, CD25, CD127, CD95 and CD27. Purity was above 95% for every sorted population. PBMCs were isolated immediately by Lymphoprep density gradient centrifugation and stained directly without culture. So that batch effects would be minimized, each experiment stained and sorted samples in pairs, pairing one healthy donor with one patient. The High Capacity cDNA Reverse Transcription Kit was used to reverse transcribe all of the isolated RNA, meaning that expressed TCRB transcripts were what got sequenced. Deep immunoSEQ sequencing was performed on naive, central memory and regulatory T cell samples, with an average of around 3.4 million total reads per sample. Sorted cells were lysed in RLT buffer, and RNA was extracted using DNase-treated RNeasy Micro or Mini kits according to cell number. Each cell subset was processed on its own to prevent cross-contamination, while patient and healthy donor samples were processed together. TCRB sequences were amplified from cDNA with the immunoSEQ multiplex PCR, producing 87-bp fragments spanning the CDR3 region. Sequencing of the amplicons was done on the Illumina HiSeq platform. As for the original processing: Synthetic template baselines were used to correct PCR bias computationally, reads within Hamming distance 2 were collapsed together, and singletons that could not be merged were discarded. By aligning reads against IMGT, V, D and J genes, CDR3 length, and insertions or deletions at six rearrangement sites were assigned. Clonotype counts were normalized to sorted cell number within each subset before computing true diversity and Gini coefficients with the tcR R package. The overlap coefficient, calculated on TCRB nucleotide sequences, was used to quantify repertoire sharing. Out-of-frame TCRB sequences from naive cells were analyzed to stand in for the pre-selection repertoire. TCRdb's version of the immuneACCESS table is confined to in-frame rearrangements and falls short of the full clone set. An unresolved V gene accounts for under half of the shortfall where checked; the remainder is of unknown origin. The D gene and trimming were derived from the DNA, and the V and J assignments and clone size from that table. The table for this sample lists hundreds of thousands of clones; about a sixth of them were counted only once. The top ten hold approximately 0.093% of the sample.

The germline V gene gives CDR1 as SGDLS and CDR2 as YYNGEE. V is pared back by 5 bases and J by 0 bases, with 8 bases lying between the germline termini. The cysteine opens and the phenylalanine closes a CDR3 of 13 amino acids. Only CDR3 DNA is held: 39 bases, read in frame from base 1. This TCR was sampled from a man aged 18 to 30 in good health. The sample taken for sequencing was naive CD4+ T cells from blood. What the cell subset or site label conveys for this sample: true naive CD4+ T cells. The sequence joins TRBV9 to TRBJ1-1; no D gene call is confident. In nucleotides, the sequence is TGTGCCAGCAGTCGCAGCTTGAACACTGAAGCTTTCTTT. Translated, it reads CASSRSLNTEAFF.